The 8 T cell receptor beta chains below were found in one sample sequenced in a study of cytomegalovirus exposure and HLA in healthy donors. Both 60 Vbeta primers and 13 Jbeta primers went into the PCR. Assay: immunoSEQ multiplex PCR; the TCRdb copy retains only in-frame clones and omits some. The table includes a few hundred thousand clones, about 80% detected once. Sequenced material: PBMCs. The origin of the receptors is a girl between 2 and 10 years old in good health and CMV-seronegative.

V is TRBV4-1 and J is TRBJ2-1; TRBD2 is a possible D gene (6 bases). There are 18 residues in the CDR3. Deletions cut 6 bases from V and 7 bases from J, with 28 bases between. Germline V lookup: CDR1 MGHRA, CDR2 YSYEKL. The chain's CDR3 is CASRLLGRRRRGGNEQFF. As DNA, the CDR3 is TGCGCCAGCAGACTATTGGGCCGGAGACGTCGGGGAGGTAATGAGCAGTTCTTC.

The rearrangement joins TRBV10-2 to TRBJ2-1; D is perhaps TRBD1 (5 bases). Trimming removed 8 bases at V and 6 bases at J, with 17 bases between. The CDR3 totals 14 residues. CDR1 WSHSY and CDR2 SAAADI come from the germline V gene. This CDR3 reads CASQGLRLFNEQFF. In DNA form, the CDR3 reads TGCGCCAGCCAGGGTCTAAGACTCTTCAATGAGCAGTTCTTC.

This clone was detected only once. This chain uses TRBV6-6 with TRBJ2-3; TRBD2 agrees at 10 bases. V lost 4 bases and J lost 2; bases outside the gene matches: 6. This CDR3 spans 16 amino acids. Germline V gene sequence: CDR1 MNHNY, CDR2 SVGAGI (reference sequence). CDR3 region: CASSSSGGAHTDTQYF. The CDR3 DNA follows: TGTGCCAGCAGTTCAAGCGGGGGGGCCCACACAGATACGCAGTATTTT.

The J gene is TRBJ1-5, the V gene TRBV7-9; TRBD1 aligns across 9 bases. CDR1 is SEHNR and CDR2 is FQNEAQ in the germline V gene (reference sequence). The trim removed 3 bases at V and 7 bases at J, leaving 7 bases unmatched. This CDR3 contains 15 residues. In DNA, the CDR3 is TGTGCCAGCAGCTTGGGGACAGGGTGGGGACAGCCCCAGCATTTT. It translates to CASSLGTGWGQPQHF.

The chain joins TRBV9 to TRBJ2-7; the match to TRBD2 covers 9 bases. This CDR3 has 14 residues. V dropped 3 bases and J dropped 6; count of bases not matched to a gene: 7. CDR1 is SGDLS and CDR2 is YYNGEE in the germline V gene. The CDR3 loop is CASSAGTSMREQYF. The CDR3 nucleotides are TGTGCCAGCAGCGCCGGGACTAGCATGCGCGAGCAGTACTTC.

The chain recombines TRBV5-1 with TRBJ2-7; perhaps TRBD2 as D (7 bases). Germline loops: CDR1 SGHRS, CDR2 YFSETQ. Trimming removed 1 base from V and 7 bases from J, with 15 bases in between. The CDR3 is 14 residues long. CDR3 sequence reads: CASSLTQGGGEQYF. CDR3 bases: TGCGCCAGCAGCTTGACACAGGGAGGGGGGGAGCAGTACTTC.

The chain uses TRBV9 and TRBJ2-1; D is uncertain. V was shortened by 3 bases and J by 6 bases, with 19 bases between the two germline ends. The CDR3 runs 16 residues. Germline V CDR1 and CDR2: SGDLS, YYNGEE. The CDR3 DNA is TGTGCCAGCAGCGGCCGGGTCTATGGCTTGGTCAATGAGCAGTTCTTC. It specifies CASSGRVYGLVNEQFF. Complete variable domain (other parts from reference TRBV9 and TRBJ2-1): DSGVTQTPKHLITATGQRVTLRCSPRSGDLSVYWYQQSLDQGLQFLIQYYNGEERAKGNILERFSAQQFPDLHSELNLSSLELGDSALYFCASSGRVYGLVNEQFFGPGTRLTVL.

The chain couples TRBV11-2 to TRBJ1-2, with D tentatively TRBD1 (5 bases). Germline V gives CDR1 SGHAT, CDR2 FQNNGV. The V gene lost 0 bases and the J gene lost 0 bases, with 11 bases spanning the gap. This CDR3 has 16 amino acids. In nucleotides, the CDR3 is TGTGCCAGCAGCTTAGATGGGAGGGGTACTAACTATGGCTACACCTTC. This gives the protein CASSLDGRGTNYGYTF.